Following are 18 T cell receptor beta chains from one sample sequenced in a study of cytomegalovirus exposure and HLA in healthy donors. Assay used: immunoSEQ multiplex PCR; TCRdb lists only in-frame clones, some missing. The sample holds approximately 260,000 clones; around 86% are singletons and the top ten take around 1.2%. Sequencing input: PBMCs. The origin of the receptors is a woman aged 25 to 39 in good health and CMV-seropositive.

The CDR3 DNA is TGTGCCACCAGCAGAGATCGTGGACAGGGGAGAACCGGGGAGCTGTTTTTT. It translates to CATSRDRGQGRTGELFF. The V and J genes are TRBV15 and TRBJ2-2, with 9 positions matching TRBD1. V lost 0 bases, J lost 5 bases, and 7 bases stayed unmatched. Germline values: CDR1 LNHNV, CDR2 YYDKDF (reference sequence). The CDR3 loop spans 17 amino acids.

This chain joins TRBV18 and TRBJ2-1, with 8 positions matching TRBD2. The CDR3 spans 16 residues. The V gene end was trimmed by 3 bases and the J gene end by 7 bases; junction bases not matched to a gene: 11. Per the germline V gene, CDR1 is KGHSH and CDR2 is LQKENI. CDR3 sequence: CASSPGTFRGGNEQFF. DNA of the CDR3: TGTGCCAGCTCACCCGGGACTTTCCGGGGGGGTAATGAGCAGTTCTTC.

The CDR3 region is CASSVATGGYYEQYF. The CDR3 bases are TGTGCCAGCAGCGTAGCTACGGGCGGGTATTACGAGCAGTACTTC. V usage is TRBV9 and J usage is TRBJ2-7; TRBD2 might be the D (5 bases). Germline-derived CDR1 and CDR2 are SGDLS and YYNGEE. The CDR3 consists of 15 residues. Trimming shortened V by 0 bases and J by 4 bases, and 14 bases separated the two germline ends. Supplemented by reference TRBV9 and TRBJ2-7, the full variable domain reads DSGVTQTPKHLITATGQRVTLRCSPRSGDLSVYWYQQSLDQGLQFLIQYYNGEERAKGNILERFSAQQFPDLHSELNLSSLELGDSALYFCASSVATGGYYEQYFGPGTRLTVT.

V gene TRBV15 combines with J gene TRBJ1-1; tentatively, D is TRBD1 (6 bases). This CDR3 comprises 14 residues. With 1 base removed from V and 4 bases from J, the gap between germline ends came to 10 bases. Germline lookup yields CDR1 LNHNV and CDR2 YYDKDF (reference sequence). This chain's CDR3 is CATSRGLGGTEAFF. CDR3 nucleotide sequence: TGTGCCACCAGCAGAGGCCTAGGGGGCACTGAAGCTTTCTTT.

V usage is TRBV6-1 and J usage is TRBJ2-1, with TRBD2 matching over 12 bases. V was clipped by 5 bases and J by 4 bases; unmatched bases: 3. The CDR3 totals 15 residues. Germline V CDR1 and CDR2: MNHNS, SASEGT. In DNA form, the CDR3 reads TGTGCCAGCAGTAGGACTAGCGGGGCTTACAATGAGCAGTTCTTC. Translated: CASSRTSGAYNEQFF.

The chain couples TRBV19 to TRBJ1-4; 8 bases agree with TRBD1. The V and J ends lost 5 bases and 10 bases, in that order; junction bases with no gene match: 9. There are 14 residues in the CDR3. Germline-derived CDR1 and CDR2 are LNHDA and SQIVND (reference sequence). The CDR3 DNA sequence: TGTGCCAGTAGTCCGACAGGGGTTAGGCGAAAACTGTTTTTT. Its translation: CASSPTGVRRKLFF.

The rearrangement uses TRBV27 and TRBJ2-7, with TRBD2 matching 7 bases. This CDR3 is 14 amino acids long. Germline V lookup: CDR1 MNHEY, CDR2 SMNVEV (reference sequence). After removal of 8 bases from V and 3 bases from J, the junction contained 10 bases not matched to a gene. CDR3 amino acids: CASSNLGLDYEQYF. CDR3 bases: TGTGCCAGCTCTAACTTAGGACTAGACTACGAGCAGTACTTC.

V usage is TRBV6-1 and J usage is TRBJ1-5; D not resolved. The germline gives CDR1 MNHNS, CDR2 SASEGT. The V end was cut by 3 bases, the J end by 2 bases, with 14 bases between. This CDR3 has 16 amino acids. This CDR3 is CASSEFRVVGNQPQHF. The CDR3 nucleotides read TGTGCCAGCAGTGAGTTCCGGGTCGTCGGCAATCAGCCCCAGCATTTT.

As DNA, the CDR3 is TGTGCCAGCAGCCTGACAGACCACAACAATGAGCAGTTCTTC. It yields the protein CASSLTDHNNEQFF. The genes are TRBV11-3 and TRBJ2-1, with D possibly matching TRBD1 (5 bases). V was clipped by 5 bases and J by 5 bases, with 13 bases between them. There are 14 residues in the CDR3. Germline V gives CDR1 SGHNT, CDR2 YENEEA.

The CDR3 coding sequence is TGTGCCAGCATAGGACTAGCGGGAGGTAAGATCCCACCGCGGGATAGGTATCGGGACAATGAGCAGTTCTTC. This gives the protein CASIGLAGGKIPPRDRYRDNEQFF. The chain recombines TRBV2 with TRBJ2-1; 14 bases match TRBD2. The CDR3 is made up of 24 amino acids. Per the germline V gene, CDR1 is SNHLY and CDR2 is FYNNEI. J gave up 5 bases and V 7 bases, and 31 bases lay outside the gene matches.

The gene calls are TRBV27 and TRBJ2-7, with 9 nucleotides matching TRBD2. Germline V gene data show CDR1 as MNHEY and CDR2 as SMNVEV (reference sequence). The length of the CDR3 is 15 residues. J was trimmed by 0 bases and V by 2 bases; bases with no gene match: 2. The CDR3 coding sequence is TGTGCCAGCAGTTTAAGTAGCGGGGGCTCCTACGAGCAGTACTTC. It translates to CASSLSSGGSYEQYF.

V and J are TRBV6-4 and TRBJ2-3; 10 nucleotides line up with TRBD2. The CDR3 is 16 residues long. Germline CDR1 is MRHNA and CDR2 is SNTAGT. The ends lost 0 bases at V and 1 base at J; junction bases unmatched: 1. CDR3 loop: CASSDSAGGGTDTQYF. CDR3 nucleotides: TGTGCCAGCAGTGACTCAGCGGGAGGGGGCACAGATACGCAGTATTTT.

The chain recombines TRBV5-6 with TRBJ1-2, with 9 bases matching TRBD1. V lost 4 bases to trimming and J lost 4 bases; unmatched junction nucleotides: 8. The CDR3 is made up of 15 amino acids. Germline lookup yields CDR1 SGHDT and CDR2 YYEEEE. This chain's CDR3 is CASSEWTGVIYGYTF. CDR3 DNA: TGTGCCAGCAGCGAATGGACAGGGGTCATCTATGGCTACACCTTC.

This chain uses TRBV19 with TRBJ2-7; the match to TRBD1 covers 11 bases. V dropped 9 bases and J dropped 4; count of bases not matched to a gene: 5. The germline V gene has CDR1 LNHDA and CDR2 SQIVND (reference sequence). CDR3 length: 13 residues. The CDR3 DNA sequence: TGTGCCAGCCGGGACAGGGGGATATACGAGCAGTACTTC. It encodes CASRDRGIYEQYF.

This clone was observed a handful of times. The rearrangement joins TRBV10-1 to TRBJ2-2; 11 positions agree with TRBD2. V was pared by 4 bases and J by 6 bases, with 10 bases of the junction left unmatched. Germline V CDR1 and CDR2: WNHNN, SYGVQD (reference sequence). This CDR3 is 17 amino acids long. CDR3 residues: CASSGPRLAGKAGELFF. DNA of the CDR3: TGCGCCAGCAGTGGCCCCCGACTAGCGGGAAAGGCCGGGGAGCTGTTTTTT.

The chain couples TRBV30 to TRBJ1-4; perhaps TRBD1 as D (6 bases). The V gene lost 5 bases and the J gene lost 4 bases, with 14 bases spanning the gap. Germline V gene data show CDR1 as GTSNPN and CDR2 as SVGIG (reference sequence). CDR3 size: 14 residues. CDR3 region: CAWRRGQYNEKLFF. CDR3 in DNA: TGTGCCTGGCGTCGCGGACAGTATAATGAAAAACTGTTTTTT.

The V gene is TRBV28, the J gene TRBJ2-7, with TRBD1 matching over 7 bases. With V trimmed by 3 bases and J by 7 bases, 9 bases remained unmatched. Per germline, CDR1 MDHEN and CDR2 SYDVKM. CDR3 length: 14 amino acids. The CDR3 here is CASSFYRGQLEQYF. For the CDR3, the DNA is TGTGCCAGCAGTTTCTATCGGGGACAGCTAGAGCAGTACTTC.

The DNA of the CDR3 is TGTGCCAGCTCACCATTCTCAAGTTTAACTAACACCGGGGAGCTGTTTTTT. Translated, it gives CASSPFSSLTNTGELFF. The gene calls are TRBV18 and TRBJ2-2; D remains unclear. The length of the CDR3 is 17 residues. Trimming cost V 2 bases and J 2 bases, with 15 bases left between them. The germline CDR1 and CDR2 sequences are KGHSH and LQKENI.